Given below is one T cell receptor beta chain in context. The antigen it recognizes is unknown. One end of the junction varies from germline; a read error may be responsible. The library was made by the immunoSEQ multiplex PCR assay. The multiplex PCR relied on a mix of 60 forward primers for TCR Vbeta segments and 13 reverse primers for TCR Jbeta segments. A multiplex PCR assay on genomic DNA amplified the CDR3 region of rearranged TCR beta genes. The amplified TCR beta libraries were sequenced on the Illumina HiSeq System as 87-base-pair reads. The authors processed their data as follows. In a later analysis, some 80 million unique TCR beta chains were counted across the 500 to 850 repertoires, and some 10 million of these chains were shared by at least two donors. To remove PCR and sequencing errors, raw reads were error-corrected and collapsed into unique sequences using a nearest-neighbor algorithm that merged closely related sequences. V, D and J gene segments were assigned by aligning CDR3 sequences to IMGT reference sequences. Each retained sequence needed at least a six-nucleotide match to both a V gene segment and a J gene segment. A rearrangement counted as productive if the CDR3 had no stop codons and remained in frame with V and J, and every other rearrangement counted as non-productive. CDR3 was defined according to IMGT convention as the region running from the second conserved V-encoded cysteine to the conserved J-encoded phenylalanine. In an earlier analysis of approximately 590 of the donors, sequences lacking an unambiguous match to a single V gene segment were excluded. An earlier analysis of a few hundred of the donors called V segments functional above 56.7% productive rearrangements and segregating when the between-donor standard deviation exceeded 5%. A statistical classification framework was built to diagnose cytomegalovirus status from the catalog of TCR beta chain sequences. In a later analysis, TCR nucleotide sequences were compared against IMGT/GENE-DB human TR gene sequences so that V and J genes could be assigned. Using the TCRdist pipeline, a later analysis assigned CDR3 sequences along with most-parsimonious VDJ recombination scenarios. In a later analysis, every TCR beta chain was defined by the combination of its CDR3 amino acid sequence and its V-gene family, and reads without a unique V-gene family were dropped. As a way to deal with suspected cross-contamination and a sequencing artifact, a later analysis dropped more than 500 nucleotide sequences that were highly shared and had low generation probability. In a later analysis, a clonal expansion index was calculated for each public chain from normalized within-repertoire ranks of inferred template counts. Generation probabilities in a later analysis came from a VDJ recombination model fitted to out-of-frame rearrangements, and those results were checked against IGoR. A later analysis scored TCR-TCR, TCR-HLA and TCR-CMV co-occurrence with hypergeometric tests, applying a repertoire-size bias correction to TCR pairs. False discovery rates were estimated in a later analysis by permuting HLA or CMV assignments 20 times. A later analysis grouped co-occurring TCRs with DBSCAN, adding TCRdist sequence similarity when clustering within HLA-allele-positive subsets. For co-occurrence clustering, repertoires with fewer than 30,000 or more than 120,000 public chains were excluded, along with five or six repertoires with anomalous nucleotide sharing. TCRdb carries this immuneACCESS record with in-frame sequences only. Its versions omit some clonotypes, under half of them owing to an unresolved V gene in the studies checked, with the rest unexplained. That table gives V, J and clone size, and the DNA gave D and trimming. This sample's table contains 40,000 to 50,000 clones. About 1.2% of the sample rests with the top ten.

This specimen comes from a study of cytomegalovirus exposure and HLA in healthy donors (dated by TCRdb to the late 2010s). Study-wide context: An earlier analysis of 587 of the donors reported 276 Gb of sequence data and approximately 120 million unique TCR beta sequences obtained from about 200 million T cells. On average, roughly 250,000 unique TCR beta nucleotide sequences were sequenced per donor among 300 to 500 genotyped donors of the cohort, with roughly a sixth of those sequences being non-productive. Using immunosequencing, the study profiled T cell repertoires from 500 to 800 subjects and related those repertoires to cytomegalovirus serostatus. All discovery cohort repertoires had been generated using a single sequencing platform. Besides the first cohort of under 700 subjects, a separate validation cohort made up of 120 different subjects was used. In a later genetic analysis, genome-wide SNP genotypes for about three fifths of the roughly 670 donors were used, and that subset was treated as a discovery cohort. The number of typed donors differed by locus: about 629-630 for A, B, C, DRB1 and DQB1; roughly 510 for DQA1; approximately 610 for DPA1; and roughly 450 for DPB1. An early release covering roughly 580 HLA-typed donors comprised approximately 290 gigabases of sequencing data and tens of millions of unique TCR sequences. High-throughput TCR immunosequencing, statistical association of individual TCRs with disease status, and machine learning were combined to predict cytomegalovirus infection status. Alongside the repertoire data, information on donor age, sex, ethnicity and CMV serostatus was compiled. In the later analysis, no new phenotypic data were used to find candidate immune exposures; instead, reliance was placed on TCR beta sequences and their occurrence across donors. An earlier analysis of 500 to 750 of the donors applied high-throughput TCR beta sequencing to assess whether each TCR beta V gene segment acted as functional or pseudogenic. A later analysis re-analyzed previously published TCR beta repertoires from hundreds of donors and added high-resolution HLA genotyping to study TCR occurrence patterns. Of the 300 to 400 genotyped donors, approximately 80% fell in the genetic ancestry cluster associated with self-reported Caucasian donors. HLA typing covered class I and class II loci at four-digit resolution. Because of strong linkage in the cohort, roughly five DR-DQ haplotypes were treated as single units for association and clustering. The study was designed to test whether signatures of past pathogen exposure could be identified by cataloging public T cell receptors.

From the cysteine through the phenylalanine, the CDR3 covers 11 amino acids. Just the 33-base CDR3 DNA is kept, in frame starting at base 1. From a lookup of the germline V gene (reference sequence), CDR1 and CDR2 are DFQATT and SNEGSKA. In total, about 650 healthy bone marrow donors made up the cohort. At the time of sampling, every cohort member was nominally healthy, though immune exposures that went unrecorded were likely present. The donor was CMV seronegative and belonged to the group of around 400 seronegative cohort members. Each donor provided a peripheral blood sample, and peripheral blood mononuclear cells were used for TCR beta sequencing. Genomic DNA extraction from the blood cell samples was performed with the Qiagen DNeasy Blood Extraction Kit. The paper as a whole reports these results and caveats: Correlated functional status among segregating V segments might reflect linkage disequilibrium, but an unknown experimental factor could not be ruled out. A further reported finding was that TCR beta sequences accurately predicted the HLA-A and HLA-B alleles for most subjects in the first cohort. A cluster of highly shared sequence variants was judged likely to represent a technical artifact of the sequencing pipeline. In a later genetic analysis, fewer N-insertions in productive TCRs were reported among donors in an Asian-associated ancestry cluster than the approximately 710-donor mean. The presence/absence analyses assumed that sequencing depth was roughly uniform across donors, and that assumption may not be true. Across donors, most TCR sequences were observed very rarely, whereas some public TCRs were present in many individuals. The authors suggested that the approach could potentially be extended to other disease states and immunological phenotypes. According to a later analysis, most CMV-associated TCR beta chains appeared to be HLA-restricted, and the HLA associations seemed to be driven largely by CMV exposure. When HLA alleles, especially DR and DQ, strongly co-occurred, attributing TCR associations to individual alleles was difficult. Specific HLA alleles were associated with 15,000 to 20,000 TCR beta sequences at a false discovery rate of 0.05 in a later analysis. An earlier analysis of approximately 600 of the donors showed that most TCR beta V segments appeared in productive rearrangements either about 87% or about 30% of the time, which broadly matched IMGT annotations. Because some donors lacked HLA typing at each locus, the association tests relied only on the typed subset. The study listed 150 to 200 TCR beta chains as associated with cytomegalovirus. The only immune exposure information available for the cohort was CMV serostatus. In both the original and validation cohorts, the classifier was reported to diagnose cytomegalovirus status with high specificity and sensitivity. In a later analysis, several top co-occurrence clusters were reported to appear linked to parvovirus B19, influenza, CMV and Epstein-Barr virus. Only TCR beta chains were sequenced in this cohort, and the absence of alpha or paired-chain data limited detectable features. In vitro tests confirmed that three of the cytomegalovirus-associated TCR beta chains recognize cytomegalovirus antigens. In a later analysis, HLA-associated TCR beta chains showed more clonal expansion and lower generation probabilities than non-associated chains that were equally common. Over 15 rarely observed V segments, including chromosome 9 orphons, were excluded from the earlier analysis of approximately 500 of the donors because counts were too low. An association between a missense DCLRE1C variant and V-gene and J-gene trimming of TCR beta chains was found in a later genetic analysis and replicated in an independent cohort. A later analysis found that TCR association rates varied across HLA loci, with DRB1 alleles showing the most associated TCRs and HLA-C alleles the fewest. The 87-base-pair reads could not distinguish some IMGT-functional V segments, including TRBV6-2 and TRBV6-3, so those segments were excluded.

Sample: PBMCs. This TCR was recovered from a woman in her forties in good health and CMV-seronegative. The chain is encoded by TRBV20-1 joined to TRBJ1-1; a confident D gene designation cannot be given. The CDR3 has the sequence CSRGANTEDFF. The sequenced DNA: TGCAGTCGCGGAGCGAACACTGAAGATTTCTTT.